Below are 24 T cell receptor beta chains sequenced from a single sample in a study of T cells expressing NK-cell markers. From its re-call of the 5' RACE reads, TCRdb lists each CDR3 protein once, without DNA. The sample totals approximately 380,000 distinct CDR3 sequences; its top ten clones hold over 4%. Sample: blood T cells: a sorted CD56 or NKG2C T cell subset, CD4+ or CD8+ T cells, or bulk PBMC T cells (not recorded which). Receptors were obtained from a man aged 18-75 years in good health.

This rearrangement joins TRBV18 to TRBJ1-5. From germline, CDR1 is KGHSH and CDR2 LQKENI. The CDR3 loop spans 14 amino acids. The CDR3 loop reads CASSRDGPAEPQHF.

The genes are TRBV2 and TRBJ2-3; TCRdb picks TRBD1, but there is no DNA to check that call. Germline CDR1 and CDR2: SNHLY and FYNNEI. This CDR3 is built from 15 residues. The CDR3: CASSSQGGRPDTQYF.

The chain employs TRBV7-2 and TRBJ2-1. The length of the CDR3 is 14 residues. The germline V gene encodes CDR1 SGHTA and CDR2 FQGNSA. CDR3 sequence reads: CASSLDLRTNEQFF.

CDR3: CASSSSGKNIQYF. V gene TRBV11-3 combines with J gene TRBJ2-4. The CDR3 sequence is 13 residues long. Germline V lookup: CDR1 SGHNT, CDR2 YENEEA.

The V and J genes are TRBV5-6 and TRBJ2-7. Germline CDR1 and CDR2: SGHDT and YYEEEE. The CDR3 loop spans 15 amino acids. The CDR3 loop reads CASSLRRDASYEQYF.

This chain links TRBV19 with TRBJ2-1; TCRdb reports TRBD1, a call that lacks DNA to check it against. The length of the CDR3 is 15 residues. Looked up from germline, CDR1 is LNHDA and CDR2 is SQIVND (reference sequence). CDR3 in amino acids: CASNSDRWSYNEQFF.

CDR3 region: CAISDRKGEKSYNEQFF. V usage is TRBV10-3 and J usage is TRBJ2-1; TCRdb names TRBD2, which stays unverified in the absence of DNA. Germline V lookup: CDR1 ENHRY, CDR2 SYGVKD. The CDR3 covers 17 residues.

The CDR3: CATHPPDTDLYEQYF. V usage is TRBV10-3 and J usage is TRBJ2-7; the D call of TRBD1 rests on TCRdb alone, since no DNA is present to check it. There are 15 residues in the CDR3. The V gene's germline CDR1 is ENHRY and CDR2 SYGVKD.

The CDR3 spells CASNKKGLATDTQYF. The chain has TRBV3-1 and TRBJ2-3. The CDR3 is 15 amino acids. Germline-derived CDR1 and CDR2 are LGHDT and YNNKEL (reference sequence).

The rearrangement joins TRBV7-2 to TRBJ2-5; TCRdb picks TRBD1, but there is no DNA to check that call. Germline V CDR1 and CDR2: SGHTA, FQGNSA. CDR3 length: 15 residues. This CDR3 is CASSLGRGGRQTQYF.

This sequence joins TRBV6-1 and TRBJ2-2. Germline loops: CDR1 MNHNS, CDR2 SASEGT. CDR3 length: 15 amino acids. CDR3 loop: CASSRQHQDTGELFF.

CDR3 protein: CASSLKAGLAKIQETQYF. This sequence joins TRBV7-3 and TRBJ2-5; there is no DNA to check the TCRdb D call of TRBD2. Germline V gene lookup returns CDR1 SGHTA and CDR2 FQGTGA. The CDR3 runs to 18 residues.

This rearrangement joins TRBV19 to TRBJ2-4; TCRdb's D call of TRBD1 is untestable without DNA. CDR1 and CDR2 (germline): LNHDA, SQIVND (reference sequence). The CDR3 has 15 residues. The CDR3: CASTPSRGRLNIQYF.

The chain is built from TRBV6-6 and TRBJ2-5; TCRdb selects TRBD1, and the lack of DNA leaves this call unchecked. CDR3 size: 13 residues. Germline assignment: CDR1 MNHNY and CDR2 SVGAGI (reference sequence). This chain's CDR3 is CASKLDNQETQYF.

This rearrangement joins TRBV2 to TRBJ2-3. CDR3 length equals 12 residues. Per the germline V gene, CDR1 is SNHLY and CDR2 is FYNNEI. This CDR3 is CATKRSTSTQYF.

The chain uses TRBV5-4 and TRBJ2-5; the TCRdb D gene call, TRBD1, has no DNA to confirm it. CDR1 and CDR2 (germline): SGHNT, YYREEE (reference sequence). The CDR3 is 16 residues long. CDR3 in amino acids: CASSSEGWGRLKTQYF.

The rearrangement links TRBV5-1 to TRBJ2-1; as DNA is missing, the TRBD2 call by TCRdb cannot be tested. The germline V gene has CDR1 SGHRS and CDR2 YFSETQ. CDR3 length: 16 amino acids. The CDR3 reads CASSSGTSGGAREQFF.

CDR3 sequence reads: CASSQHRGRITEAFF. The gene calls are TRBV14 and TRBJ1-1; TCRdb indicates TRBD1, and absent DNA this call remains unverified. Germline V gives CDR1 SGHDN, CDR2 FVKESK. The CDR3 consists of 15 residues.

This sequence joins TRBV6-5 and TRBJ1-2; TCRdb proposes TRBD1, but this gene call is untestable without DNA. The CDR3 contains 14 residues. Germline assignment: CDR1 MNHEY and CDR2 SVGAGI. The chain's CDR3 is CASSYKRGVYGYTF.

This chain links TRBV6-1 with TRBJ2-1; TCRdb picks TRBD2, but there is no DNA to check that call. The germline CDR1 and CDR2 sequences are MNHNS and SASEGT. The CDR3 spans 16 residues. CDR3 loop: CASSRKLAGAYNEQFF.

This chain connects TRBV20-1 to TRBJ1-2. The CDR3 consists of 12 residues. Germline loops: CDR1 DFQATT, CDR2 SNEGSKA (reference sequence). The CDR3 loop reads CSARDNNYGYTF.

V gene TRBV6-2 or TRBV6-3 combines with J gene TRBJ1-2; with no DNA, the TCRdb D assignment of TRBD1 cannot be verified. The CDR3 is 16 residues long. Germline V CDR1 and CDR2: MNHEY, SVGEGT. The CDR3 loop reads CASSQPPRAPGYGYTF.

The chain joins TRBV7-8 to TRBJ2-5. The CDR3 contains 14 residues. The germline V gene encodes CDR1 SGHVS and CDR2 FQNEAQ. CDR3: CASRGRLLQETQYF. Together with reference TRBV7-8 and TRBJ2-5, the CDR3 gives the full variable domain: GAGVSQSPRYKVAKRGQDVALRCDPISGHVSLFWYQQALGQGPEFLTYFQNEAQLDKSGLPSDRFFAERPEGSVSTLKIQRTQQEDSAVYLCASRGRLLQETQYFGPGTRLLVL.

V gene TRBV2 combines with J gene TRBJ2-3; TCRdb selects TRBD2, and the lack of DNA leaves this call unchecked. The CDR3 loop spans 14 amino acids. Germline CDR1 SNHLY, CDR2 FYNNEI. The CDR3 sequence is CASTRGGSRDTQYF.